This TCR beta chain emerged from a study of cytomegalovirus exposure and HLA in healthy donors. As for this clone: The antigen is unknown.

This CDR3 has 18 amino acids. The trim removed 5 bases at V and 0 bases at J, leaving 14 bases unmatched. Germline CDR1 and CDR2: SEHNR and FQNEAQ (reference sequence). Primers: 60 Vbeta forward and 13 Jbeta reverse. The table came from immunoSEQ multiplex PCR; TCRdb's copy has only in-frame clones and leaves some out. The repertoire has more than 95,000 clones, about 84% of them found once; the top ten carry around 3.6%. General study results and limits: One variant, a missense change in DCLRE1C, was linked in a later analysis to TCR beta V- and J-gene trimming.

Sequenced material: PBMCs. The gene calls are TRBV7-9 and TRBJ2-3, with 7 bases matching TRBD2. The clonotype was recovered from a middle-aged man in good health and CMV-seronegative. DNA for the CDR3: TGTGCCAGCAGCCAGACGGTGGGAGCGGGGAGTAGCACAGATACGCAGTATTTT. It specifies CASSQTVGAGSSTDTQYF.